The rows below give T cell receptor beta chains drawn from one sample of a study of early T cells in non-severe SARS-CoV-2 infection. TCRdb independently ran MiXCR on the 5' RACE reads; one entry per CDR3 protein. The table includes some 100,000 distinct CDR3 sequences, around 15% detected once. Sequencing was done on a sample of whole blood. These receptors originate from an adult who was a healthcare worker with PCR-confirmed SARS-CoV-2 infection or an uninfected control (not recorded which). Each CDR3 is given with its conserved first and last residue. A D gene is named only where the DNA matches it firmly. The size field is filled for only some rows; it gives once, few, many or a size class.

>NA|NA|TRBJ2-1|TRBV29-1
TGCAGCGTTGAGGTCGAGGGGCCCAATGAGCAGTTCTTC
CSVEVEGPNEQFF
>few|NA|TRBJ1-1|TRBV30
TGTGCCTGGAGTGAACAGCCGAACACTGAAGCTTTCTTT
CAWSEQPNTEAFF
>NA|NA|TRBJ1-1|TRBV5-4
TGTGCCAGCAGCTTGGCAGGGTGGGACACTGAAGCTTTCTTT
CASSLAGWDTEAFF
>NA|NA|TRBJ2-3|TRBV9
TGTGCCAGCAGCGTTAGATCGACACCTAGCACAGATACGCAGTATTTT
CASSVRSTPSTDTQYF
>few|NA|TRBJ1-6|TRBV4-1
TGCGCCAGCAGCCAAGAAGGCCAGGGCCCATCCTATAATTCACCCCTCCACTTT
CASSQEGQGPSYNSPLHF
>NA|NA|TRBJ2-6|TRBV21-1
TGTGCCAGCAGCAAGGGACAGGGTTCCGCTGGGGCCAACGTCCTGACTTTC
CASSKGQGSAGANVLTF
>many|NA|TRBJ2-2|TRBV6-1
TGTGCCAGCAGACTTATGGGCGGCGACACCGGGGAGCTGTTTTTT
CASRLMGGDTGELFF
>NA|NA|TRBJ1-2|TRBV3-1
TGTGCCAGCAGCCTGGCCCGGGGAGCTAACTATGGCTACACCTTC
CASSLARGANYGYTF
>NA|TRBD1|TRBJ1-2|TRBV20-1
TGCAAAATAGACAGGGAGGCGTTCTATGGCTACACCTTC
CKIDREAFYGYTF
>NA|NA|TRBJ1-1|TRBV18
TGTGCCAGCTCACCTAACAGGGATTCTAACACTGAAGCTTTCTTT
CASSPNRDSNTEAFF
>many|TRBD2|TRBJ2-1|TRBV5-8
TGTGCCAGCAGCTTGGCCTGGTCGTTAGCGGGGTCCTACAATGAGCAGTTCTTC
CASSLAWSLAGSYNEQFF
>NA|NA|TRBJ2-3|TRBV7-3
TGTGCCAGCAGCTTAGAGTCTCAGGCCCCCACAGATACGCAGTATTTT
CASSLESQAPTDTQYF
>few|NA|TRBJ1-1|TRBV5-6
TGTGCCAGCAGCTTGGGGGCTGAAGCTTTCTTT
CASSLGAEAFF
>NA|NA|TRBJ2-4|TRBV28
TGTGCCAGCAGTTTTGATGGGATCCGGGTCATTCAGTACTTC
CASSFDGIRVIQYF
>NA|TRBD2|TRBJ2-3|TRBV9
TGTGCCAGCAGCCCCCGAAATAGCGGGGGGGTTACGCAGTATTTT
CASSPRNSGGVTQYF
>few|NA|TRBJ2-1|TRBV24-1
TGTGCCACGGGGGCAGGAACTCTGTTCTTC
CATGAGTLFF
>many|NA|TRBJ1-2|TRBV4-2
TGTGCCAGCAGCCAAGAGTCTGCCTATGGCTACACCTTC
CASSQESAYGYTF
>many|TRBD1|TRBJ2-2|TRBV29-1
TGCAGCGTTGAAGATCTTACACAGGGGGCTGGGGAGCTGTTTTTT
CSVEDLTQGAGELFF
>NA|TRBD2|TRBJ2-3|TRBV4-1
TGCGCCAGCAGCTTTTCCGCGGGGGGGGCAGATACGCAGTATTTT
CASSFSAGGADTQYF
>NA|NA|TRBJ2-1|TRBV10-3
TGTGCCATCGGACTGAACTACAATGAGCAGTTCTTC
CAIGLNYNEQFF
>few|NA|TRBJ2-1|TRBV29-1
TGCAGCGTTAAGGGGGGCTACAATGAGCAGTTCTTC
CSVKGGYNEQFF
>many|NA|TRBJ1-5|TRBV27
TGTGCCAGCAGCCCCAACAGGGATGGTCAGCCCCAGCATTTT
CASSPNRDGQPQHF
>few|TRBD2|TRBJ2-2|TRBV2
TGTGCCAGCAGGCCGGGGGGGCGGACCGGGGAGCTGTTTTTT
CASRPGGRTGELFF
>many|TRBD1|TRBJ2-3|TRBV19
TGTGCCAGCTCGACAGGGTGGACAGATACGCAGTATTTT
CASSTGWTDTQYF
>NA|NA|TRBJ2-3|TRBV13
TGTGCCAGCAGCTTATATCACAGCACAGATACGCAGTATTTT
CASSLYHSTDTQYF
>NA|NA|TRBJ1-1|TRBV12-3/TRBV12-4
TGTGCCAGCAGTCAGGTAGCTGAAGCTTTCTTT
CASSQVAEAFF
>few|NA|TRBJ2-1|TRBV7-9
TGTGCCAGCAGCCCATCACCACAGGGCAATGAGCAGTTCTTC
CASSPSPQGNEQFF
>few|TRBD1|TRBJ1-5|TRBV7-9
TGTGCCAGCAGCTTTGGGACAGGGGGAACGGGTCAGCCCCAGCATTTT
CASSFGTGGTGQPQHF
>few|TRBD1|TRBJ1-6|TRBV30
TGTGCCTGGACCGCTGCAGGGGGACCCGGGAATTCACCCCTCCACTTT
CAWTAAGGPGNSPLHF
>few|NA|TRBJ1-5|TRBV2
TGTGCCAGCAGTGAAGGGTTCCTGGGCAATCAGCCCCAGCATTTT
CASSEGFLGNQPQHF
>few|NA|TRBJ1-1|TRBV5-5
TGTGCCAGCAGCCCTGGAGGGGGGCCGTTGAACACTGAAGCTTTCTTT
CASSPGGGPLNTEAFF
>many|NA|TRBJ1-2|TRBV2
TGTGCCAGCAGCTCCACCATAGGGTTAAACTATGGCTACACCTTC
CASSSTIGLNYGYTF
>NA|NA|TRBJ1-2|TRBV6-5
TGTGCCAGCAGAACCCGAGCACAGGGCTACACCTTC
CASRTRAQGYTF
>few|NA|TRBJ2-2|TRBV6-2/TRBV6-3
TGTGCCAGCAGTTACCCGGGACGGCCCCTTGACACCGGGGAGCTGTTTTTT
CASSYPGRPLDTGELFF
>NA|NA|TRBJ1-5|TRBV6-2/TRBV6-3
TGTGCCAGCAGTTCCCACGTGGGGGTCGACAATCAGCCCCAGCATTTT
CASSSHVGVDNQPQHF
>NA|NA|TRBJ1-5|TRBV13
TGTGCCAGCAGCTTAGGTGGCAGGGGAGGCAATCAGCCCCAGCATTTT
CASSLGGRGGNQPQHF
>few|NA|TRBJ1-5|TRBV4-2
TGTGCCAGCAGCCAACGGACAGCCAGCAATCAGCCCCAGCATTTT
CASSQRTASNQPQHF
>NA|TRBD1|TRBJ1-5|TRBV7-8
TGTGCCAGCAGCTTACACAGGGGTCAGCCCCAGCATTTT
CASSLHRGQPQHF
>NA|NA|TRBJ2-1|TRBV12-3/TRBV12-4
TGTGCCAGCAGTTTAAGCAGCGGGCCCTACAATGAGCAGTTCTTC
CASSLSSGPYNEQFF
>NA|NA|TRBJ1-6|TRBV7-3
TGTGCCAGCAGCTTAAGGTCACCGAATTCACCCCTCCACTTT
CASSLRSPNSPLHF
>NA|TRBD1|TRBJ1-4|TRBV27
TGTGCCAGCAGTATCACAGGGGGGAATGAAAAACTGTTTTTT
CASSITGGNEKLFF
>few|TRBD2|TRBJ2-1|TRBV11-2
TGTGCCAGCAGCCCCTCAGCGGGGGGGTCCTACAATGAGCAGTTCTTC
CASSPSAGGSYNEQFF
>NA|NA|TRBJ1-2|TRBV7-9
TGTGCCAGCAGCTTCGAGGGGAGGGGTTATGGCTACACCTTC
CASSFEGRGYGYTF
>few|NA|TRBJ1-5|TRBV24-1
TGTGCCACCAGTGATTTGTTTCAGGGAACCCAGCCCCAGCATTTT
CATSDLFQGTQPQHF
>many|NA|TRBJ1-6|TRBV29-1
TGCAGCCCCACGGGGGGGCACTTT
CSPTGGHF
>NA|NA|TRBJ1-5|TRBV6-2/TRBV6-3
TGTGCCAGCAGAAAGGCGGGGGCTTGGAGCAATCAGCCCCAGCATTTT
CASRKAGAWSNQPQHF
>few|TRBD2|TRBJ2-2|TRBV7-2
TGTGCCAGCAGCGGAACTAGCGGGGGGAACACCGGGGAGCTGTTTTTT
CASSGTSGGNTGELFF
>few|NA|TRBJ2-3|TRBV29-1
TGCAGCGTCGAAAACGGGTACACAGATACGCAGTATTTT
CSVENGYTDTQYF
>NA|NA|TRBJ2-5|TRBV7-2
TGTGCCAGCAGCTTAGGGGCCGGCCAAGAGACCCAGTACTTC
CASSLGAGQETQYF
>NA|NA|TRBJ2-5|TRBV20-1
TGCAGTGCTGGAACAGATCTAGAGACCCAGTACTTC
CSAGTDLETQYF
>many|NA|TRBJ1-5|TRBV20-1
TGCAGTGCTAGAGCGGGGTTTAATCAGCCCCAGCATTTT
CSARAGFNQPQHF
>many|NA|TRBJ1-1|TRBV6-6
TGTGCCAGCGGGCGTAAGAACACTGAAGCTTTCTTT
CASGRKNTEAFF
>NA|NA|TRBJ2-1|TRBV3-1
TGTGCCAGCAGCCAAGATCAGGGATACAATGAGCAGTTCTTC
CASSQDQGYNEQFF
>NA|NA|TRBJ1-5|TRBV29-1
TGCAGCGTTGAAGTTCAGGGGTCGGGACAGCCCCAGCATTTT
CSVEVQGSGQPQHF
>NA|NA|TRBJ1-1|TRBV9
TGTGCCAGCGGAGAAGTTAGGGGAATGAACACTGAAGCTTTCTTT
CASGEVRGMNTEAFF
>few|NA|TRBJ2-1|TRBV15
TGTGCCACCAGCAAAGGTCCGGAGAATGAGCAGTTCTTC
CATSKGPENEQFF
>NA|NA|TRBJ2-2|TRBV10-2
TGCGCCAGACAGGGATTGAACACCGGGGAGCTGTTTTTT
CARQGLNTGELFF
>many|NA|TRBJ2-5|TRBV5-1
TGCGCCAGCAGCCAGCAGGGACTGGAGACCCAGTACTTC
CASSQQGLETQYF
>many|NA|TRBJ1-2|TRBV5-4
TGTGCCAGCAGCTTGACGGGGCTTCCTTATGGCTACACCTTC
CASSLTGLPYGYTF
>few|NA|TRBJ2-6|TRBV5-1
TGCGCCAGCAGCTTGGTTCCCTCTGGGGCCAACGTCCTGACTTTC
CASSLVPSGANVLTF